The clone carrying this T cell receptor (beta chain) was detected once. This sample is part of a study of blood T cell repertoires in COVID-19. Whole-study context: The United States, Italy and Spain supplied acute and convalescent COVID-19 samples. T cells, B-cell-depleted T cells, or PBMCs provided the cDNA or gDNA that served as material.

Study processing details: Amplification of reference gene primers was used by the study to estimate nucleated cell counts. Data came from immunoSEQ multiplex PCR; TCRdb stores just in-frame clones and leaves some out. That table gives V, J and clone size, and the DNA gave D and trimming. The sample has under 250,000 clones; about 85% are singletons. This receptor was identified in a man aged 25 to 40 who had recovered from COVID-19. The source material was peripheral blood.

DNA of the CDR3: TGTGCCAGCAGCGTAGACGACAGTGCCTATTACAATGAGCAGTTCTTC. Its translation: CASSVDDSAYYNEQFF. The chain recombines TRBV9 with TRBJ2-1; maybe TRBD1 (5 bases). The germline V and J ends were trimmed by 0 bases and 4 bases, with 14 bases remaining between them. Looked up from germline, CDR1 is SGDLS and CDR2 is YYNGEE. The CDR3 spans 16 residues.